This T cell receptor beta chain was documented in a study of T cells after posttransplantation cyclophosphamide. Profiling relied on immunoSEQ multiplex PCR, and the TCRdb table lists in-frame clones only, not all of them. The repertoire has roughly 7,200 clones, none seen only once; the ten largest take 6%. Treatment was busulfan-fludarabine conditioning, a marrow graft, and cyclophosphamide on days +3 and +4. This clone rates as medium-sized. Its target is not known. Study-wide results and caveats: Later blood repertoires were often dominated by clones from the donor CD8+ memory compartment. After PTCy, TRB diversity resembled that of CNI/methotrexate controls.

The V and J ends lost 3 bases and 1 base respectively, with 15 bases between them. This CDR3 has 16 amino acids. Germline lookup yields CDR1 MGHRA and CDR2 YSYEKL. This sequence joins TRBV4-1 and TRBJ2-5; D is perhaps TRBD2 (5 bases). The sample consisted of PBMCs, taken after allogeneic stem cell transplant with posttransplant cyclophosphamide. The clonotype was recovered from a female patient aged 50-59 years who received an allogeneic stem cell transplant from an unrelated donor, was CMV-positive, and had acute GVHD only. Some T cells may trace back to the graft donor. CDR3 sequence reads: CASSHLQDLFQETQYF. In DNA, the CDR3 is TGCGCCAGCAGCCACCTCCAGGACTTATTCCAAGAGACCCAGTACTTC.